Detailed here is one T cell receptor (beta chain). This specimen comes from a study of shared clonotypes between healthy human individuals. V lost 7 bases to trimming and J lost 6 bases, with 16 bases between them. The germline gives CDR1 SGHDT, CDR2 YYEEEE. The CDR3 contains 13 residues. The assay was immunoSEQ multiplex PCR, and TCRdb's table has in-frame clones only and misses some. The profile shows approximately 320,000 clones, around 87% of them singletons. Material for sequencing was memory CD8+ T cells sorted from blood. Indicated subset: CD45RO+ cells pooled with CCR7-negative TemRA cells. V is TRBV5-6 and J is TRBJ1-1; D gene unclear. This TCR was sampled from a man aged 18 to 29 in good health. The CDR3 coding sequence is TGTGCCAGCGCGTTTGGGGATAGTTCTGAAGCTTTCTTT. The encoded protein is CASAFGDSSEAFF.